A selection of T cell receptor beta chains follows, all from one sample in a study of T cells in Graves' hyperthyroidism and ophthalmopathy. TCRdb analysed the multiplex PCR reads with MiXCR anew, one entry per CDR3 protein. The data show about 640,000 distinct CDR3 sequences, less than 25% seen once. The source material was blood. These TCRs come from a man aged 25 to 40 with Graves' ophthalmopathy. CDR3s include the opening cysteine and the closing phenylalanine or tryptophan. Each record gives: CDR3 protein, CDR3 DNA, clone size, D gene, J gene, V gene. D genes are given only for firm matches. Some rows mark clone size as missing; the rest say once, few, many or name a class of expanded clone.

CDR3: CAWSLSTDFTF; DNA: TGTGCCTGGAGTCTTTCGACAGATTTCACCTTC; size: few; D: NA; J: TRBJ1-2; V: TRBV30
CDR3: CASSLAASDRDEQFF; DNA: TGTGCCAGCAGCTTAGCGGCTAGCGATAGGGATGAGCAGTTCTTC; size: many; D: NA; J: TRBJ2-1; V: TRBV7-2
CDR3: CASSQDIRGHTEAFF; DNA: TGCGCCAGCAGCCAAGATATCCGGGGGCACACTGAAGCTTTCTTT; size: NA; D: NA; J: TRBJ1-1; V: TRBV4-1
CDR3: CASSLVGGWLGETQYF; DNA: TGTGCCAGCAGCTTAGTTGGGGGCTGGCTAGGGGAGACCCAGTACTTC; size: NA; D: NA; J: TRBJ2-5; V: TRBV7-2
CDR3: CASSLGAPGNTIYF; DNA: TGTGCCAGCAGCTTAGGAGCCCCTGGAAACACCATATATTTT; size: few; D: NA; J: TRBJ1-3; V: TRBV13
CDR3: CASSLDRGTNEQFF; DNA: TGCGCCAGCAGCCTGGACAGGGGGACAAATGAGCAGTTCTTC; size: NA; D: TRBD1; J: TRBJ2-1; V: TRBV4-1
CDR3: CASSQVGLAGGSTYEQYF; DNA: TGTGCCAGCAGCCAAGTGGGACTAGCGGGAGGAAGCACCTACGAGCAGTACTTC; size: NA; D: TRBD2; J: TRBJ2-7; V: TRBV4-2
CDR3: CATRGQSNEQFF; DNA: TGTGCCACCAGAGGACAGTCCAATGAGCAGTTCTTC; size: many; D: NA; J: TRBJ2-1; V: TRBV24-1
CDR3: CASSYSILSSYNEQFF; DNA: TGTGCCAGCAGTTACTCGATTCTGAGCTCCTACAATGAGCAGTTCTTC; size: many; D: NA; J: TRBJ2-1; V: TRBV6-2/TRBV6-3
CDR3: CASSLDDPSSYEQYF; DNA: TGCGCCAGCAGCTTGGATGATCCTAGCTCCTACGAGCAGTACTTC; size: many; D: NA; J: TRBJ2-7; V: TRBV5-1
CDR3: CATSQGNQPQHF; DNA: TGTGCCACCAGTCAGGGAAATCAGCCCCAGCATTTT; size: few; D: NA; J: TRBJ1-5; V: TRBV24-1
CDR3: CASRAPGLVGEQFF; DNA: TGTGCCAGCAGGGCCCCGGGACTAGTAGGTGAGCAGTTCTTC; size: NA; D: TRBD2; J: TRBJ2-1; V: TRBV12-3/TRBV12-4
CDR3: CASDRNTGELFF; DNA: TGTGCCAGCGACAGGAACACCGGGGAGCTGTTTTTT; size: NA; D: NA; J: TRBJ2-2; V: TRBV7-2
CDR3: CASSQGPHPLEQFF; DNA: TGTGCCAGCAGCCAGGGACCGCACCCCCTGGAGCAGTTCTTC; size: few; D: NA; J: TRBJ2-1; V: TRBV5-6
CDR3: CASSEGRAGDTQYF; DNA: TGTGCCAGCAGTGAAGGTAGGGCCGGGGATACGCAGTATTTT; size: NA; D: NA; J: TRBJ2-3; V: TRBV6-1
CDR3: CASSFGASGAYEQYF; DNA: TGTGCCAGCAGTTTCGGGGCTAGCGGGGCCTACGAGCAGTACTTC; size: few; D: TRBD2; J: TRBJ2-7; V: TRBV6-2/TRBV6-3
CDR3: CASSPRSNTEAFF; DNA: TGTGCCAGCAGTCCTCGGTCGAACACTGAAGCTTTCTTT; size: few; D: NA; J: TRBJ1-1; V: TRBV27
CDR3: CASSLSGYEQFF; DNA: TGTGCCAGCAGTTTATCGGGATATGAGCAGTTCTTC; size: NA; D: NA; J: TRBJ2-1; V: TRBV27
CDR3: CASSQGREETQYF; DNA: TGTGCCAGCAGCCAGGGCAGAGAAGAGACCCAGTACTTC; size: many; D: NA; J: TRBJ2-5; V: TRBV3-1
CDR3: CASSLGQHSNQPQHF; DNA: TGTGCCAGCAGCCTTGGACAGCATAGCAATCAGCCCCAGCATTTT; size: many; D: NA; J: TRBJ1-5; V: TRBV28
CDR3: CASSEGFRGLAGERSYEQYF; DNA: TGTGCCAGCAGTGAAGGATTCCGGGGGCTAGCGGGAGAGAGGTCCTACGAGCAGTACTTC; size: many; D: TRBD2; J: TRBJ2-7; V: TRBV2
CDR3: CASSLYDSGANVLTF; DNA: TGTGCCAGCAGTCTTTATGACTCTGGGGCCAACGTCCTGACTTTC; size: NA; D: NA; J: TRBJ2-6; V: TRBV27
CDR3: CASSSTGGYTF; DNA: TGTGCCAGCAGTTCGACAGGCGGCTACACCTTC; size: many; D: NA; J: TRBJ1-2; V: TRBV28
CDR3: CASSQSGTHNEQFF; DNA: TGTGCCAGCAGCCAAAGCGGGACCCACAATGAGCAGTTCTTC; size: NA; D: TRBD2; J: TRBJ2-1; V: TRBV16
CDR3: CASSLGQGRITNEKLFF; DNA: TGTGCCAGCAGCCTCGGGCAGGGGAGGATTACTAATGAAAAACTGTTTTTT; size: few; D: NA; J: TRBJ1-4; V: TRBV7-9
CDR3: CASSSGPMGAYEQYF; DNA: TGTGCCAGCAGCTCCGGGCCAATGGGGGCCTACGAGCAGTACTTC; size: NA; D: NA; J: TRBJ2-7; V: TRBV13
CDR3: CSATLAGGPLNEQFF; DNA: TGCAGTGCGACTCTAGCGGGAGGGCCCCTCAATGAGCAGTTCTTC; size: few; D: TRBD2; J: TRBJ2-1; V: TRBV20-1
CDR3: CASSLLARGNTEAFF; DNA: TGTGCCAGCAGTCTTCTAGCACGGGGGAACACTGAAGCTTTCTTT; size: NA; D: NA; J: TRBJ1-1; V: TRBV6-2/TRBV6-3
CDR3: CASRPEEGQGVFYEQYF; DNA: TGTGCCAGCAGACCGGAGGAGGGACAGGGGGTATTCTACGAGCAGTACTTC; size: NA; D: TRBD1; J: TRBJ2-7; V: TRBV6-1
CDR3: CATSDPSCSTGGRNTIYF; DNA: TGTGCCACCAGTGACCCCTCTTGTTCTACAGGGGGCCGTAACACCATATATTTT; size: NA; D: TRBD1; J: TRBJ1-3; V: TRBV24-1
CDR3: CASSSSWGPTYEQYF; DNA: TGTGCCAGCAGTTCCTCCTGGGGACCCACCTACGAGCAGTACTTC; size: NA; D: NA; J: TRBJ2-7; V: TRBV28
CDR3: CSARTYSSYNEQFF; DNA: TGCAGTGCGCGGACGTACAGCTCCTACAATGAGCAGTTCTTC; size: few; D: NA; J: TRBJ2-1; V: TRBV20-1
CDR3: CASRPGQGGVWVQETQYF; DNA: TGTGCCAGCAGACCCGGACAGGGCGGCGTGTGGGTCCAAGAGACCCAGTACTTC; size: few; D: TRBD1; J: TRBJ2-5; V: TRBV28
CDR3: CASSQGGQETQYF; DNA: TGTGCCAGCAGTCAAGGGGGACAAGAGACCCAGTACTTC; size: many; D: NA; J: TRBJ2-5; V: TRBV7-3
CDR3: CASSLAGLPNYGYTF; DNA: TGCGCCAGCAGCTTGGCAGGACTGCCGAACTATGGCTACACCTTC; size: many; D: NA; J: TRBJ1-2; V: TRBV5-1
CDR3: CASSFTSYGLAGNEQFF; DNA: TGTGCCAGCAGCTTTACCTCGTACGGACTAGCAGGAAATGAGCAGTTCTTC; size: few; D: TRBD2; J: TRBJ2-1; V: TRBV7-2
CDR3: CASSYQTGANQETQYF; DNA: TGTGCCAGCAGTTACCAGACAGGGGCGAATCAAGAGACCCAGTACTTC; size: few; D: TRBD1; J: TRBJ2-5; V: TRBV28
CDR3: CASSPVPSSGANVLTF; DNA: TGTGCCAGCAGCCCGGTCCCGTCAAGTGGGGCCAACGTCCTGACTTTC; size: NA; D: NA; J: TRBJ2-6; V: TRBV7-2
CDR3: CASSSGGGQDTEAFF; DNA: TGTGCCAGCAGTTCTGGAGGAGGGCAGGACACTGAAGCTTTCTTT; size: NA; D: NA; J: TRBJ1-1; V: TRBV28
CDR3: CSVGIGRTEAFF; DNA: TGCAGCGTTGGAATCGGTCGGACTGAAGCTTTCTTT; size: NA; D: NA; J: TRBJ1-1; V: TRBV29-1
CDR3: CASSVDPKRNEQFF; DNA: TGTGCCAGCAGCGTAGACCCCAAAAGGAATGAGCAGTTCTTC; size: NA; D: NA; J: TRBJ2-1; V: TRBV9
CDR3: CASSTGGSSYEQYF; DNA: TGTGCCAGCAGCACAGGTGGGAGCTCCTACGAGCAGTACTTC; size: NA; D: NA; J: TRBJ2-7; V: TRBV7-2
CDR3: CASSYRQEMNTEAFF; DNA: TGTGCCAGCAGTTACCGACAGGAGATGAACACTGAAGCTTTCTTT; size: many; D: NA; J: TRBJ1-1; V: TRBV6-2/TRBV6-3
CDR3: CASGWGTTGELFF; DNA: TGTGCCAGCGGGTGGGGTACCACCGGGGAGCTGTTTTTT; size: few; D: NA; J: TRBJ2-2; V: TRBV6-1
CDR3: CASSEPGLAGYEQFF; DNA: TGCGCCAGCAGCGAGCCGGGACTAGCGGGATATGAGCAGTTCTTC; size: NA; D: TRBD2; J: TRBJ2-1; V: TRBV5-1
CDR3: CASSQELAETYEQYF; DNA: TGTGCCAGCAGCCAAGAACTAGCGGAAACCTACGAGCAGTACTTC; size: NA; D: TRBD2; J: TRBJ2-7; V: TRBV3-1
CDR3: CASSQDLGLAGYNEQFF; DNA: TGCGCCAGCAGCCAAGATCTGGGACTAGCGGGCTACAATGAGCAGTTCTTC; size: few; D: TRBD2; J: TRBJ2-1; V: TRBV4-3
CDR3: CASRGQGTAREFF; DNA: TGTGCCAGCAGGGGACAGGGGACCGCGCGGGAGTTCTTC; size: few; D: TRBD1; J: TRBJ2-1; V: TRBV7-8
CDR3: CASSFSVGQGVHEQFF; DNA: TGTGCCAGCAGCTTTTCCGTCGGACAGGGGGTACATGAGCAGTTCTTC; size: NA; D: TRBD1; J: TRBJ2-1; V: TRBV11-2
CDR3: CASSLRTGYPGELFF; DNA: TGTGCCAGCAGCTTACGGACAGGGTATCCCGGGGAGCTGTTTTTT; size: many; D: TRBD1; J: TRBJ2-2; V: TRBV11-2
CDR3: CSARDRKVLAVQETQYF; DNA: TGCAGTGCTAGAGACCGGAAGGTATTAGCAGTGCAAGAGACCCAGTACTTC; size: many; D: NA; J: TRBJ2-5; V: TRBV20-1
CDR3: CASSPTGGGYEQYF; DNA: TGTGCCAGCAGCCCAACAGGGGGTGGCTACGAGCAGTACTTC; size: many; D: TRBD1; J: TRBJ2-7; V: TRBV28
CDR3: CASSQRQSTYEQYF; DNA: TGTGCCAGCAGCCAAAGACAGTCCACCTACGAGCAGTACTTC; size: NA; D: NA; J: TRBJ2-7; V: TRBV3-1
CDR3: CATHQLGVAKNIQYF; DNA: TGTGCCACCCACCAATTGGGGGTAGCCAAAAACATTCAGTACTTC; size: few; D: NA; J: TRBJ2-4; V: TRBV10-3
CDR3: CASSLAWTSGTYNEQFF; DNA: TGTGCCAGCAGCTTAGCTTGGACTAGCGGGACCTACAATGAGCAGTTCTTC; size: many; D: TRBD2; J: TRBJ2-1; V: TRBV7-2